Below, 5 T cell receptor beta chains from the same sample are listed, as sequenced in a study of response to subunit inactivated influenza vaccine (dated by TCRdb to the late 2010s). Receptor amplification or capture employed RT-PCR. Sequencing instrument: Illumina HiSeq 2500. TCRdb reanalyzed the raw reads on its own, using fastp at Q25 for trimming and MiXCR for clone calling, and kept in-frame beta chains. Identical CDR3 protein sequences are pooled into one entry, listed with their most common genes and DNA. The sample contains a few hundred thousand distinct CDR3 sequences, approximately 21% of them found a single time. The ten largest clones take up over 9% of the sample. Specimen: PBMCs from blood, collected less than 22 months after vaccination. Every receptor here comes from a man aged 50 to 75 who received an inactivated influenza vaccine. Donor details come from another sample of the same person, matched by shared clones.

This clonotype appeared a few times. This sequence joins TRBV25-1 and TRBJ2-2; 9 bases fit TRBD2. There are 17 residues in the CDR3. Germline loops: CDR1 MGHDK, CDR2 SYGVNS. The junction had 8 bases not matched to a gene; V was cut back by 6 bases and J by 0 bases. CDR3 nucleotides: TGTGCCAGCAGGGGCAAAAGCGGGGGGACGAACACCGGGGAGCTGTTTTTT. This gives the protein CASRGKSGGTNTGELFF.

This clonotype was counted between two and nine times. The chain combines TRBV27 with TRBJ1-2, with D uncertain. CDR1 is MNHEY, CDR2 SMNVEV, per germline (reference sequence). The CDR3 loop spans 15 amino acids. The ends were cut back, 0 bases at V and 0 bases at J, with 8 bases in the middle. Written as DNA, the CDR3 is TGTGCCAGCAGTTTATCGGTGGGCTCTAACTATGGCTACACCTTC. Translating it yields CASSLSVGSNYGYTF.

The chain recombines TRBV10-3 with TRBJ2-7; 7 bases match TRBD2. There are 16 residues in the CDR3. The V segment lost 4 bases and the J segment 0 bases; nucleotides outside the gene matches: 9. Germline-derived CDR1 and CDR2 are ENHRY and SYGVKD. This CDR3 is CAISVGEGLISYEQYF. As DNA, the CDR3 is TGTGCCATCAGTGTAGGTGAGGGACTAATCTCCTACGAGCAGTACTTC.

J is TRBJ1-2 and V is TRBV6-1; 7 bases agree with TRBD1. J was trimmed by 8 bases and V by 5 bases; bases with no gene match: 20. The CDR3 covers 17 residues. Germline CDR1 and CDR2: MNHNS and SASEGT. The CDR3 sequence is CASSRDSRGTISYGYTF. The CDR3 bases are TGTGCCAGCAGTCGGGACAGTCGAGGGACAATATCGTACGGCTACACCTTC.

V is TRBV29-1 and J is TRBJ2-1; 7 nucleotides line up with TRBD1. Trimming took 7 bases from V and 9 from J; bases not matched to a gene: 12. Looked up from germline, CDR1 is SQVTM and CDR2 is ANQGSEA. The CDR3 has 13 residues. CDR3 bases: TGCAGCGCCCTGAGACAGGGTGTGGGTGAGCAGTTCTTC. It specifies CSALRQGVGEQFF.